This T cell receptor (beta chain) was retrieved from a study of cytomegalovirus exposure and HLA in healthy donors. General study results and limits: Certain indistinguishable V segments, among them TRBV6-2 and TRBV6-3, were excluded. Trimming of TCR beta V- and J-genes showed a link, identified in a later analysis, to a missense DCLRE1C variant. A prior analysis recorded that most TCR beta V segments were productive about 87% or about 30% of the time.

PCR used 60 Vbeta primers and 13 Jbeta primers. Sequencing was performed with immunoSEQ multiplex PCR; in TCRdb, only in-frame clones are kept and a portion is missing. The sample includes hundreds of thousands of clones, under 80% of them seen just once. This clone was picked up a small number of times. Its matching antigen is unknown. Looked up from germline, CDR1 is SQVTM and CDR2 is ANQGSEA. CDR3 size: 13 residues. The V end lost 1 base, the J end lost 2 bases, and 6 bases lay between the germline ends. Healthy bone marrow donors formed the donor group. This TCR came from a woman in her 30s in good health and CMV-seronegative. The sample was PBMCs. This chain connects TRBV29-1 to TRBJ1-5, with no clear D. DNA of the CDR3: TGCAGCGTTGAAGGAGCCGGCAATCAGCCCCAGCATTTT. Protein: CSVEGAGNQPQHF.